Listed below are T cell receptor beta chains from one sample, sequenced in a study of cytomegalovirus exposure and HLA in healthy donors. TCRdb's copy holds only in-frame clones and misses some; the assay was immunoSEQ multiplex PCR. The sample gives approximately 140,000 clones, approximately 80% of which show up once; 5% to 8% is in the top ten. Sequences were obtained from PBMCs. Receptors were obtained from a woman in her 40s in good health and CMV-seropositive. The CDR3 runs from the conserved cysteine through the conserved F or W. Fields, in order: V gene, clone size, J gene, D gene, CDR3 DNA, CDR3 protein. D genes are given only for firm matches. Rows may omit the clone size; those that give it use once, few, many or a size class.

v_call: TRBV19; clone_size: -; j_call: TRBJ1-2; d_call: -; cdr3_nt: TGTGCCAGTAGTATCGCGGGCCCTTATGGCTACACCTTC; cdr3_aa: CASSIAGPYGYTF
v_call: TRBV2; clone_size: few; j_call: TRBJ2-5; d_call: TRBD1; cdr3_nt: TGTGCCATACCGGGACAGGGGGGCCAAGAGACCCAGTACTTC; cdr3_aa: CAIPGQGGQETQYF
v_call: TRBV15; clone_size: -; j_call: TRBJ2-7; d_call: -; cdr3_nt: TGTGCCACCAGCAGAGATGGGGGCTCGGGCGAGCAGTACTTC; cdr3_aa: CATSRDGGSGEQYF
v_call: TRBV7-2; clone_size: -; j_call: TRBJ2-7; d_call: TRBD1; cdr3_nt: TGTGCCAGCAGCTTTACCCCCCGGACAGGGGCTTACGAGCAGTACTTC; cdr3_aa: CASSFTPRTGAYEQYF
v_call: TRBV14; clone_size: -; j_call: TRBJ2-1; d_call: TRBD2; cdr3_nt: TGTGCCAGCAGACTAGCGGGAGGAAACAATGAGCAGTTCTTC; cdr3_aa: CASRLAGGNNEQFF
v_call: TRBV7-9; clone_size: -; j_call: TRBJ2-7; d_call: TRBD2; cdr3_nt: TGTTCCAGCACCCCGGGACTAGCCCTCCACGAGCAGTACTTC; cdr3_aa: CSSTPGLALHEQYF
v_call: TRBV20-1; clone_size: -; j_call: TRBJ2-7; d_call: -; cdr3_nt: TGCAGTGCTAGAGATTCGTACGAGCAGTACTTC; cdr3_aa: CSARDSYEQYF
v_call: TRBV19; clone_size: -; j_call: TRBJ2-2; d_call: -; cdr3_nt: TGTGCCAGTAGTATAGCAGGGTCTTACACCGGGGAGCTGTTTTTT; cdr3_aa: CASSIAGSYTGELFF
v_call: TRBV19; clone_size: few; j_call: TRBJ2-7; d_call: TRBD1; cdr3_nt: TGTGCCAGTAGTTCCCAGGCGGCAGGGGGCTCCTACGAGCAGTACTTC; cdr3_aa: CASSSQAAGGSYEQYF
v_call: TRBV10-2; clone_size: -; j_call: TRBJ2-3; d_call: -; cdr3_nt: TGCGCCAGCAGGGACTTCCCCCCCACAGATACGCAGTATTTT; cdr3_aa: CASRDFPPTDTQYF
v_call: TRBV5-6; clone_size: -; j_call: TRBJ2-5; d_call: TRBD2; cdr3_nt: TGTGCCAGCAGCTTGAATGGTATTAGCGGGAGGACCCCACAAGAGACCCAGTACTTC; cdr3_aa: CASSLNGISGRTPQETQYF
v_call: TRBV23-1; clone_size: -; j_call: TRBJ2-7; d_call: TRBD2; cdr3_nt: TGCGCCAGCAGTCTACGGGGGGTACACGAGCAGTACTTC; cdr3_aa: CASSLRGVHEQYF
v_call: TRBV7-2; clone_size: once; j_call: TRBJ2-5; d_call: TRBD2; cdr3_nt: TGTGCCAGCAGCTCCGGACTAGCGGGAGTGGAGACCCAGTACTTC; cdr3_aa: CASSSGLAGVETQYF
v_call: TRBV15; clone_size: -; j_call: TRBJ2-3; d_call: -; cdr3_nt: TGTGCCACCAGCAGGGAGAGGAAAGGCACAGATACGCAGTATTTT; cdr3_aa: CATSRERKGTDTQYF
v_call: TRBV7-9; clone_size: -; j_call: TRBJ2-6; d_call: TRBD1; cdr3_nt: TGTGCCAGCAGCACCGACAGGGCTGGGGCCAACGTCCTGACTTTC; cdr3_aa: CASSTDRAGANVLTF
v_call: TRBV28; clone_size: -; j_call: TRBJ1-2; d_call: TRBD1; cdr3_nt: TGTGCCAGCAGTTGGGGACAGGCCTATGGCTACACCTTC; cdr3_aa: CASSWGQAYGYTF
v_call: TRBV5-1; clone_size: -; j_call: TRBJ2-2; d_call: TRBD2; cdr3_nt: TGCGCCAGCAGCTCCACTAGCGGGGGTGATACCGGGGAGCTGTTTTTT; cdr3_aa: CASSSTSGGDTGELFF
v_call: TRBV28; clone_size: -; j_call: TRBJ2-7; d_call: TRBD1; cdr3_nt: TGTGCCAGCAGTCCAGCCGGGACAGGAGGCTCCTACGAGCAGTACTTC; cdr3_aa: CASSPAGTGGSYEQYF
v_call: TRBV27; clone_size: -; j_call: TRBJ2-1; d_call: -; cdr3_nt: TGTGCCAGCAGTTTAAAAGCCGGCGGAGCGGCCTACAATGAGCAGTTCTTC; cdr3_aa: CASSLKAGGAAYNEQFF
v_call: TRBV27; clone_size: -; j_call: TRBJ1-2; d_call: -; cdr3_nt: TGTGCCAGCAGTCCACAGGGTTTTGGTGGCTACACCTTC; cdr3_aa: CASSPQGFGGYTF
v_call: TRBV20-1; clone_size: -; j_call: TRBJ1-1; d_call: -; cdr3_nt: TGCAGTGCTCCCTATGCGACTGAAGCTTTCTTT; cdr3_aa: CSAPYATEAFF
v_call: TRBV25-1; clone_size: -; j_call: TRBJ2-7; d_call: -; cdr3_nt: TGTGCCAGCAGTGACTATAGCTACGAGCAGTACTTC; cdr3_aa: CASSDYSYEQYF
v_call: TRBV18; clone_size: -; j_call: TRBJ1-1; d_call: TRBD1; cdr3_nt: TGTGCCAGCTCGGGACAGGCGAACACTGAAGCTTTCTTT; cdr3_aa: CASSGQANTEAFF
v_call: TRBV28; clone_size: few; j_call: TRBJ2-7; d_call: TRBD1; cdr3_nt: TGTGCCAGCAGTTTGGGGACAGGGTCTCTTGAGCAGTACTTC; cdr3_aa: CASSLGTGSLEQYF
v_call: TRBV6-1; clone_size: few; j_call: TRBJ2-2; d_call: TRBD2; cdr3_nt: TGTGCCAGCAAGGGCGGGAGTCCCAAGGGAGGGGAGCTGTTTTTT; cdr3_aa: CASKGGSPKGGELFF
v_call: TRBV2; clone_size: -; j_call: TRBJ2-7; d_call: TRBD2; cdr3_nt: TGTGCCAGCAGTTCGCCGGGACTAGCGGACTACGAGCAGTACTTC; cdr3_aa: CASSSPGLADYEQYF
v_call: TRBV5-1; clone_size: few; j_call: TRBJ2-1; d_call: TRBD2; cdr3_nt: TGCGCCAGCAGCTTGTCGCTAGCGGGAGAGCTCCTTTCCTACAATGAGCAGTTCTTC; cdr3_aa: CASSLSLAGELLSYNEQFF
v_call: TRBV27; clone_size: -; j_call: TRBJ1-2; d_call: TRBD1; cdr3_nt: TGTGCCAGCAGTTTGGGACAGGGTCTTGGGTGGTATGGCTACACCTTC; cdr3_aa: CASSLGQGLGWYGYTF
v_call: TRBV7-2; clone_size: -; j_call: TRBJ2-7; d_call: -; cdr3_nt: TGTGCCAGCAGCGGTCAGGGGTACGAGCAGTACTTC; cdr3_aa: CASSGQGYEQYF
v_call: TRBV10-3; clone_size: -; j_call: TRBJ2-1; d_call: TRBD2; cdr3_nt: TGTGCCATCAGGACCGGGACTAGCGGTTACAATGAGCAGTTCTTC; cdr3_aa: CAIRTGTSGYNEQFF
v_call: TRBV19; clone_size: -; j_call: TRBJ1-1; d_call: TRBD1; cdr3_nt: TGTGCCAGTAGCACCCCCGGGACAGGGAAAGCTTTCTTT; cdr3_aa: CASSTPGTGKAFF
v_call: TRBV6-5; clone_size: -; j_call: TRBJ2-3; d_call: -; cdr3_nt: TGTGCCAGCAGTTACGGCGGGGAAGCAGATACGCAGTATTTT; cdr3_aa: CASSYGGEADTQYF
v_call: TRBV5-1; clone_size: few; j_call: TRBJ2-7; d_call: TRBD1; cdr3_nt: TGCGCCAGCAGCTTGGCGCAGGGGGCAGGCTACGAGCAGTACTTC; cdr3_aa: CASSLAQGAGYEQYF
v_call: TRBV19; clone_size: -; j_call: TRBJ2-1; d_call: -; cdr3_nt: TGTGCCAGTAGTTTAAGACAGAGCTCCTACAATGAGCAGTTCTTC; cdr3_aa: CASSLRQSSYNEQFF
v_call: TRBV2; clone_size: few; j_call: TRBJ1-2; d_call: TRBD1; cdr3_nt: TGTGCCAGCAGTGGGATGACAGGGGGCAGCGATGGCTACACCTTC; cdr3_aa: CASSGMTGGSDGYTF
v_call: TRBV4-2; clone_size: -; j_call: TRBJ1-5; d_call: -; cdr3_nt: TGTGCCAGCAGCCCCTTGGGGAGAGATCAGCCCCAGCATTTT; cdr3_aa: CASSPLGRDQPQHF
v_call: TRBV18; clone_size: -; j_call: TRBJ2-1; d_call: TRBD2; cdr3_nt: TGTGCCAGCTCACCAGGAGCGGGGACTAGGGAGCAGTTCTTC; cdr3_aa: CASSPGAGTREQFF
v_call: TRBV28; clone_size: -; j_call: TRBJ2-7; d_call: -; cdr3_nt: TGTGCCAGCAGTAAACTTGGGAGGATCTACGAGCAGTACTTC; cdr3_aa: CASSKLGRIYEQYF
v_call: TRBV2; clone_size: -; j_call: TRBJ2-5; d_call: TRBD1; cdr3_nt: TGTGCCAGCAGGGCCGACAGGGGTCCAGAGACCCAGTACTTC; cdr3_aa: CASRADRGPETQYF
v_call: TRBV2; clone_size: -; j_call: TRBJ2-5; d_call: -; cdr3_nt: TGTGCCAGCAGTGTGGGGCTTGCCCAAGAGACCCAGTACTTC; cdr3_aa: CASSVGLAQETQYF
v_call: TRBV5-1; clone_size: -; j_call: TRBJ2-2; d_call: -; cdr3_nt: TGCGCCAGCAGCCCAGGGGGGCTCGGGACCGGGGAGCTGTTTTTT; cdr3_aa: CASSPGGLGTGELFF
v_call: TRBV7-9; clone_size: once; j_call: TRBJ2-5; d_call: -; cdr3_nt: TGTGCCAGCAGCTTAGCAGCCGAGACCCAGTACTTC; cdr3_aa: CASSLAAETQYF
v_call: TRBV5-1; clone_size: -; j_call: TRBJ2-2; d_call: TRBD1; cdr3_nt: TGCGCCAGCAGCCCGGGACAGGGAGGCACCGGGGAGTTGTTTTTT; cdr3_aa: CASSPGQGGTGELFF
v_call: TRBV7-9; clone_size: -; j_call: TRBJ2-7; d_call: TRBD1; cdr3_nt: TGTGCCAGCACCAGACAGGGGCTGAGCTCCTACGAGCAGTACTTC; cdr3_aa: CASTRQGLSSYEQYF
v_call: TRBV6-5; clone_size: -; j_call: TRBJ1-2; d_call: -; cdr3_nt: TGTGCCAGCAGTCGATGGGGACACGAATATGGCTACACCTTC; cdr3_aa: CASSRWGHEYGYTF
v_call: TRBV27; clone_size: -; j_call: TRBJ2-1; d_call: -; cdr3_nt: TGTGCCAGCACATTAGGGATTCAGGGTTACAATGAGCAGTTCTTC; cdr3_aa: CASTLGIQGYNEQFF
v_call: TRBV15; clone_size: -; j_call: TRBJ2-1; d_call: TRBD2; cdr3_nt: TGTGCCACCAGCTATTATAGCGGGAGGGCCGGAGATGAGCAGTTCTTC; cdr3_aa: CATSYYSGRAGDEQFF
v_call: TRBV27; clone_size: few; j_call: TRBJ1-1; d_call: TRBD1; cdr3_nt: TGTGCCAGCAGTTTAAGGGCGGACAGGTCCTGGGGACCGACTGAAGCTTTCTTT; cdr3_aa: CASSLRADRSWGPTEAFF
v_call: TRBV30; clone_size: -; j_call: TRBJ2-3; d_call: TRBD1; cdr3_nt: TGTGCCAGAGACAGGGGGTTCGCCACAGATACGCAGTATTTT; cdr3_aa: CARDRGFATDTQYF
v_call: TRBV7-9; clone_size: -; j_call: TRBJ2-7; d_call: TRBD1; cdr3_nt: TGTTCCAGCAGCTTAGCGACCAGACAGGGTTCCGAGCAGTACTTC; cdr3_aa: CSSSLATRQGSEQYF
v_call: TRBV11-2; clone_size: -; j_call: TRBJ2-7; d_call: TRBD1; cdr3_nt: TGTGCCAGCAGCCCCCAGACAGGGGGCACGTACGAGCAGTACTTC; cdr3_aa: CASSPQTGGTYEQYF
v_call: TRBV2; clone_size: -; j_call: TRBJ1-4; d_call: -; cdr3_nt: TGTGCCAGCAGTGAAGCGGCAGGGATTGAAAAACTGTTTTTT; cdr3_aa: CASSEAAGIEKLFF
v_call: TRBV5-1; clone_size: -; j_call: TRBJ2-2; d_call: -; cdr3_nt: TGCGCCAGCAGCACTGGGGTCCAGGGAAGCACCGGGGAGCTGTTTTTT; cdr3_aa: CASSTGVQGSTGELFF